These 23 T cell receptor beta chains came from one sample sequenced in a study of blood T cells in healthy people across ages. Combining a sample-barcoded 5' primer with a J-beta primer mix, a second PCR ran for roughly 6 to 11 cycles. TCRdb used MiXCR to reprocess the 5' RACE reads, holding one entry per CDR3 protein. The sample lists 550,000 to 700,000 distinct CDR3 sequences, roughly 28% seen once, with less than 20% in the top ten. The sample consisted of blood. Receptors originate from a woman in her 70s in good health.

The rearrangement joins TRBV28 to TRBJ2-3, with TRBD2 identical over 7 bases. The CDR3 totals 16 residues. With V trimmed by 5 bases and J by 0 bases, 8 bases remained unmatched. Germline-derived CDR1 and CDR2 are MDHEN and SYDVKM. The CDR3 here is CASSRPGLTSTDTQYF. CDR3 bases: TGTGCCAGCAGTCGCCCGGGACTAACTAGCACAGATACGCAGTATTTT.

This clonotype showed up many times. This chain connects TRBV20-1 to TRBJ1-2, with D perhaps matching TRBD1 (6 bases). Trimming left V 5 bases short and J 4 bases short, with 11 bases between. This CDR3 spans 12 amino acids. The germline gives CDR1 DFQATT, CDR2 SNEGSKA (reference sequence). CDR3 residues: CSAPTGVYGYTF. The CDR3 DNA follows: TGCAGTGCTCCGACAGGAGTCTATGGCTACACCTTC.

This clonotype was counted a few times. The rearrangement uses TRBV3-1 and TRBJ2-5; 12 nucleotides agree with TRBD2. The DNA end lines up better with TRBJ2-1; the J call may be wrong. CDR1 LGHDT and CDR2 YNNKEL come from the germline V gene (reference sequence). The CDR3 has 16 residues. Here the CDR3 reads CASSQDASGGGNEQFF. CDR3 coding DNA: TGTGCCAGCAGCCAAGATGCTAGCGGGGGGGGCAATGAGCAGTTCTTC.

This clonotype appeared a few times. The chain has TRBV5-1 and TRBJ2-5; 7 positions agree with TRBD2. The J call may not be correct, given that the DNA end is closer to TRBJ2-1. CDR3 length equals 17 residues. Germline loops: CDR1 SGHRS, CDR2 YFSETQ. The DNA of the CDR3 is TGCGCCAGCAGCGGATTAGGGAGGGCCGGTGGGTATCATGAGCAGTTCTTC. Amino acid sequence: CASSGLGRAGGYHEQFF.

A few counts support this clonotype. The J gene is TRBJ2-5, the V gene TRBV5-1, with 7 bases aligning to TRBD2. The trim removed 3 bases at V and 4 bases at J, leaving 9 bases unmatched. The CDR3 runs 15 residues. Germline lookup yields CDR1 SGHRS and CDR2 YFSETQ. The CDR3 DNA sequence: TGCGCCAGCAGCTCCCGGGACGGCGGGGGAGAGACCCAGTACTTC. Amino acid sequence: CASSSRDGGGETQYF.

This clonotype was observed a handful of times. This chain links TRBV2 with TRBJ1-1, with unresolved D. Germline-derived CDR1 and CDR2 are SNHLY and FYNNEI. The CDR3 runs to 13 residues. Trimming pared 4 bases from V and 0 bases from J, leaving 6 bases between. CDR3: CASSAEMNTEAFF. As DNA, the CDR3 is TGTGCCAGCAGTGCGGAGATGAACACTGAAGCTTTCTTT.

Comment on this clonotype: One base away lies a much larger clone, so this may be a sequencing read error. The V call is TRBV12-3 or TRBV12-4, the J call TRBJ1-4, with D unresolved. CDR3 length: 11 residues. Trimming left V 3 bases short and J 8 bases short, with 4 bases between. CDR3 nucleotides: TGTGCCAGCAGTTTCGAGGAAAAACTGTTTTTT. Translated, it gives CASSFEEKLFF.

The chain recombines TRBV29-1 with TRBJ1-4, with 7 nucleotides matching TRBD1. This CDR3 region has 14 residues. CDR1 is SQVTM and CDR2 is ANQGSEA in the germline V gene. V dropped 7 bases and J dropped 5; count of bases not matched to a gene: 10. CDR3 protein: CSAQRGRGNEKLFF. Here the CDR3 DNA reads TGCAGCGCCCAGAGGGGCAGGGGGAATGAAAAACTGTTTTTT. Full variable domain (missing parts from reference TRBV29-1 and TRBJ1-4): SAVISQKPSRDICQRGTSLTIQCQVDSQVTMMFWYRQQPGQSLTLIATANQGSEATYESGFVIDKFPISRPNLTFSTLTVSNMSPEDSSIYLCSAQRGRGNEKLFFGSGTQLSVL.

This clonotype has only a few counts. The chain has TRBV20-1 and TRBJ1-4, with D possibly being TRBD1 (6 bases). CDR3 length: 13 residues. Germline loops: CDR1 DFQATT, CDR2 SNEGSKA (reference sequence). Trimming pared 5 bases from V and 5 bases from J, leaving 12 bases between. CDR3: CSAQGRVNEKLFF. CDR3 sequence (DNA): TGCAGTGCTCAGGGGAGAGTGAATGAAAAACTGTTTTTT.

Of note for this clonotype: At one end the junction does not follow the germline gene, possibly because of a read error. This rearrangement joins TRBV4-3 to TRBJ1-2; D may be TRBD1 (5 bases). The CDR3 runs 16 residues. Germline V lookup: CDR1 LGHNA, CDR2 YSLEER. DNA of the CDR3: TGCGCCAGCAGCCAAGATAGCGGAACAGGAAGCTATGACTACACCTTC. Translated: CASSQDSGTGSYDYTF.

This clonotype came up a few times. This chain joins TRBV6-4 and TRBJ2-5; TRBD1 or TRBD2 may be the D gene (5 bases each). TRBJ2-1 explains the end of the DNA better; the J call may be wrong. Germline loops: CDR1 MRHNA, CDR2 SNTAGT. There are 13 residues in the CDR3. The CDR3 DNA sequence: TGTGCCAGCAGTGAAGGGACCACCAATGAGCAGTTCTTC. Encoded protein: CASSEGTTNEQFF.

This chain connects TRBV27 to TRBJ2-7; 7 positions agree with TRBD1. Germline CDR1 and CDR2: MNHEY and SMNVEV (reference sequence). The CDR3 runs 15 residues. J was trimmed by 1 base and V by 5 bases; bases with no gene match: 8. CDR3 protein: CASSRLDRSSYEQYF. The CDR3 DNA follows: TGTGCCAGCAGTAGGCTGGACAGGTCATCCTACGAGCAGTACTTC.

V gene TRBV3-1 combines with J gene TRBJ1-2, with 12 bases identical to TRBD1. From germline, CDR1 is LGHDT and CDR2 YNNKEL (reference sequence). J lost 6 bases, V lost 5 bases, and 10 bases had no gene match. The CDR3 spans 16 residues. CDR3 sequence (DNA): TGTGCCAGCAGCTCCCGGGACAGGGGGCTTCGGGATGGCTACACCTTC. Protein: CASSSRDRGLRDGYTF.

Written as DNA, the CDR3 is TGTGCCAGCAGCTTCCGATCTGGGGTGGACACTGAAGCTTTCTTT. This encodes CASSFRSGVDTEAFF. J is TRBJ1-1 and V is TRBV7-2; D is unclear. CDR1 and CDR2 (germline): SGHTA, FQGNSA. Trimming pared 3 bases from V and 3 bases from J, leaving 14 bases between. The CDR3 loop spans 15 amino acids.

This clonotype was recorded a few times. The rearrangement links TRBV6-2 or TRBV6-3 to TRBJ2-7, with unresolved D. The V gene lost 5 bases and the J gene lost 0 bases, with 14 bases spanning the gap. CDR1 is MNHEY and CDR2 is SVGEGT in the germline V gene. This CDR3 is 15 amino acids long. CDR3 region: CASSPTRASSYEQYF. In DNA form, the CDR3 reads TGTGCCAGCAGTCCGACAAGGGCGAGCTCCTACGAGCAGTACTTC.

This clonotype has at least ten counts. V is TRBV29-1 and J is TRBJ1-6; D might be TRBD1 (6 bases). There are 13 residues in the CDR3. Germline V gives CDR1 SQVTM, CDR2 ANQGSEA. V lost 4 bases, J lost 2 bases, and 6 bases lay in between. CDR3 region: CSVGQAYNSPLHF. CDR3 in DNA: TGCAGCGTTGGACAGGCCTATAATTCACCCCTCCACTTT.

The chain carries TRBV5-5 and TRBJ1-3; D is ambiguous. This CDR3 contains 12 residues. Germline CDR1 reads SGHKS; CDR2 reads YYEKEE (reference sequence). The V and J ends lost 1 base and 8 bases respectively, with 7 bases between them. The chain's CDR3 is CASSLIEDTIYF. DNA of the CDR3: TGTGCCAGCAGCTTGATCGAAGACACCATATATTTT.

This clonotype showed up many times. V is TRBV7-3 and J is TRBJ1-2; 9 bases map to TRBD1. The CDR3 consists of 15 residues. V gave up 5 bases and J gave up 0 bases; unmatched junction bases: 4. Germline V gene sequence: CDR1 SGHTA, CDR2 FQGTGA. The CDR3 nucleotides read TGTGCCAGCAGCCCGGGACAGGGCGCTAACTATGGCTACACCTTC. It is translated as CASSPGQGANYGYTF.

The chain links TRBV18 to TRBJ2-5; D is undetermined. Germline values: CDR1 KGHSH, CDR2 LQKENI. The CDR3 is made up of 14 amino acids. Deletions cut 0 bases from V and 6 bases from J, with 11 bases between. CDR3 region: CASSPPGRVQTQYF. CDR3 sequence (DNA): TGTGCCAGCTCACCACCGGGCCGGGTTCAGACCCAGTACTTC.

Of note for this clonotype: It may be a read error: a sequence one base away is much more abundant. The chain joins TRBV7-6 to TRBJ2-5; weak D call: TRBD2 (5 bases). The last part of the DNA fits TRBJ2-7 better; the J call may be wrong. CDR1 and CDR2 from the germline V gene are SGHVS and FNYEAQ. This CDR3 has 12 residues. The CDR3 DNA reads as TGTGCCAGCGGCTTGGAAGGAGGCGAGCAGTACTTC. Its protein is CASGLEGGEQYF.

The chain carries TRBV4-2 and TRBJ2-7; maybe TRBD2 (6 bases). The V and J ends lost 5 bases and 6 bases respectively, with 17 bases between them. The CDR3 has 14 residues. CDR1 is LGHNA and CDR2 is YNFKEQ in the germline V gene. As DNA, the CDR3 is TGTGCCAGCAGCAAAGGCGCACTGGGGGGCGAGCAGTACTTC. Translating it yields CASSKGALGGEQYF.

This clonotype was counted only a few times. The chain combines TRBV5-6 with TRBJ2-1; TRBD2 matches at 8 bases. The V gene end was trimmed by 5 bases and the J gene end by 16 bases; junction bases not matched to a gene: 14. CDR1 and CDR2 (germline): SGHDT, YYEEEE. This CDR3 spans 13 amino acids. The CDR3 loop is CASSSTLSGVGFF. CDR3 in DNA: TGTGCCAGCAGTTCAACCCTTAGCGGGGTAGGATTCTTC.

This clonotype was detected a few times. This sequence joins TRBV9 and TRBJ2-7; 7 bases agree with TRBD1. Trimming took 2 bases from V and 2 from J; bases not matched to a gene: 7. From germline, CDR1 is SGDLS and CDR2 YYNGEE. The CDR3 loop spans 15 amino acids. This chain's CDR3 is CASSVTGDGTYEQYF. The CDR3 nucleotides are TGTGCCAGCAGCGTCACAGGGGATGGAACCTACGAGCAGTACTTC.